Listed below are T cell receptor beta chains from one sample, sequenced in a study of blood T cell repertoires in COVID-19. Method: immunoSEQ multiplex PCR; TCRdb's copy keeps in-frame clones and lacks some. This table holds some 220,000 clones, less than 90% found once. Sample: peripheral blood. Every receptor here comes from a woman aged 55-75 years who had recovered from COVID-19. Both conserved end residues are part of each CDR3. Each record gives: CDR3 protein, CDR3 DNA, J gene, CDR3 length, clone size, V gene, D gene. D genes are given only for firm matches. Not all rows give a size; the values are once, few, many and, for expanded clones, a class.

CDR3: CASSSGTGGEETQYF
DNA: TGTGCCAGCAGCTCCGGGACAGGGGGCGAAGAGACCCAGTACTTC
J: TRBJ2-5
length: 15
size: few
V: TRBV5-8
D: TRBD1

CDR3: CAAPRTGIMNTEAFF
DNA: TGTGCCGCACCCAGGACAGGGATCATGAACACTGAAGCTTTCTTT
J: TRBJ1-1
length: 15
size: .
V: TRBV30
D: TRBD1

CDR3: CASTYAAGNTGELFF
DNA: TGTGCCAGCACCTACGCAGCGGGGAACACCGGGGAGCTGTTTTTT
J: TRBJ2-2
length: 15
size: .
V: TRBV9
D: .

CDR3: CATSLGEAQHF
DNA: TGTGCCACCAGTCTAGGGGAGGCCCAGCATTTT
J: TRBJ1-5
length: 11
size: .
V: TRBV24-1
D: .

CDR3: CASSSLAEQETQYF
DNA: TGTGCCAGCAGTTCGCTAGCGGAACAAGAGACCCAGTACTTC
J: TRBJ2-5
length: 14
size: .
V: TRBV27
D: TRBD2

CDR3: CASSLDRVYGYTF
DNA: TGTGCCAGCAGCCTCGACAGGGTGTACGGCTACACCTTC
J: TRBJ1-2
length: 13
size: .
V: TRBV7-2
D: TRBD1

CDR3: CASSYGGHYGYTF
DNA: TGTGCCAGCAGTTACGGGGGCCACTATGGCTACACCTTC
J: TRBJ1-2
length: 13
size: .
V: TRBV6-5
D: .

CDR3: CASSQVYSRYYEQYF
DNA: TGTGCCAGCAGCCAAGTTTACAGCAGATACTACGAGCAGTACTTC
J: TRBJ2-7
length: 15
size: .
V: TRBV4-2
D: .

CDR3: CASSFLTSRGYTF
DNA: TGTGCCAGCAGCTTCTTAACATCGCGGGGCTACACCTTC
J: TRBJ1-2
length: 13
size: .
V: TRBV5-4
D: .

CDR3: CASSLAQGAEYF
DNA: TGTGCCAGCAGCTTGGCACAGGGAGCTGAGTATTTT
J: TRBJ2-3
length: 12
size: .
V: TRBV5-5
D: .